A selection of T cell receptor beta chains follows, all from one sample in a study of regulatory T cells in long-lasting Graves disease. MiXCR, run by TCRdb on the multiplex PCR reads, gives a single entry per CDR3 protein. The table records a few hundred thousand distinct CDR3 sequences, under 25% of them present only once. The starting material was peripheral blood mononuclear cells (PBMCs), obtained when the disease was refractory, from a patient treated with antithyroid drugs. Receptors originate from a female donor with Graves disease. Both conserved end residues are part of each CDR3.

TRBV4-1,TRBJ1-2,CASSHTGREDGYTF
TRBV9,TRBJ2-2,CASSASSRQGFTGELFF
TRBV20-1,TRBJ2-7,CSATGASYEQYF
TRBV13,TRBJ2-2,CASSSRGAGEAGELFF
TRBV28,TRBJ1-2,CASSFDPYYGYTF
TRBV28,TRBJ2-7,CASRRGADYEQYF
TRBV6-1,TRBJ1-1,CASHSMGRTTNTEAFF
TRBV18,TRBJ2-6,CASSPISGANVLTF
TRBV10-3,TRBJ2-7,CAISPGREQYF
TRBV7-9,TRBJ2-2,CASSGGTSGRAHTGELFF
TRBV20-1,TRBJ2-7,CSIQTSGRYEQYF
TRBV7-9,TRBJ2-4,CASSLPPLQDLPGKNIQYF
TRBV9,TRBJ2-2,CASSGRGTPSNTGELFF
TRBV2,TRBJ1-6,CASKPTGSNSPLHF
TRBV18,TRBJ2-2,CASSPPGASNTGELFF
TRBV13,TRBJ2-3,CASSGPLLLDTQYF
TRBV6-2/TRBV6-3,TRBJ2-5,CASRKTSPLRSQGKAVHEETQYF
TRBV2,TRBJ1-1,CASSEDRSTEAFF
TRBV25-1,TRBJ2-7,CARGTGGYEQYF
TRBV20-1,TRBJ2-5,CSALTGTLQETQYF
TRBV7-9,TRBJ2-7,CASSRLADAYEQYF
TRBV20-1,TRBJ2-5,CSAHRQKKYQETQYF
TRBV9,TRBJ1-5,CASSVGYYNQPQHF
TRBV5-1,TRBJ2-3,CASSLATGRADTQYF
TRBV6-5,TRBJ2-2,CASSYSGAAGAGELFF
TRBV19,TRBJ2-1,CASSLGVGYNEQFF
TRBV24-1,TRBJ2-4,CATSDSDSSKNIQYF
TRBV6-1,TRBJ2-7,CASRCRRSSYEQYF
TRBV28,TRBJ1-1,CASSQSWGSMNTEAFF
TRBV11-2,TRBJ1-2,CASSTGPGEGYTF
TRBV12-3/TRBV12-4,NA,CASSLGVEQFF
TRBV2,TRBJ1-1,CASSVKSNTEAFF
TRBV3-1,TRBJ1-2,CASSQATRGGYTF